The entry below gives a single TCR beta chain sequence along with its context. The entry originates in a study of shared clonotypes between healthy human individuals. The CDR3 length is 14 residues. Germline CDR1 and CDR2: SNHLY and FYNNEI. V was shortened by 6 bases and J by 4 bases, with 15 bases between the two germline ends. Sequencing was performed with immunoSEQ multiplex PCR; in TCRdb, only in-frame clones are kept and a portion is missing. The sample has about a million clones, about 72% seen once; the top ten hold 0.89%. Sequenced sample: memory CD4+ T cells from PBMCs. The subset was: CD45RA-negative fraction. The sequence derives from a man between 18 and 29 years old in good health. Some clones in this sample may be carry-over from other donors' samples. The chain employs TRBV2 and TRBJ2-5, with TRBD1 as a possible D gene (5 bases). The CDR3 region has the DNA TGTGCCAGCAGGCGACAGCGTGGTGGAGAGACCCAGTACTTC. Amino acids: CASRRQRGGETQYF.